The next 15 T cell receptor beta chains were all read from a single sample in a study of T cell repertoires in cytomegalovirus infection. TCRdb fed the reads into MiXCR, producing one record per CDR3 protein. The table has approximately 150,000 distinct CDR3 sequences, about 22% seen once. These receptors are not linked to any known antigen. The input for sequencing was CD8+ T cells from cultured PBMCs, taken from culture after CMV antigen stimulation. The source is a human donor in good health (CMV status not recorded). Some clones in this sample may be carry-over from other donors' samples.

The chain recombines TRBV4-3 with TRBJ2-7; 7 positions agree with TRBD1. Germline-derived CDR1 and CDR2 are LGHNA and YSLEER. This CDR3 has 16 residues. Trimming removed 4 bases from V and 2 bases from J; junction bases left unmatched: 11. The CDR3 DNA reads as TGCGCCAGCAGCCCCATGGGGACAGCAAATACCTACGAGCAGTACTTC. Its translation is CASSPMGTANTYEQYF.

The table lists this clonotype with a few counts. This sequence joins TRBV7-2 and TRBJ1-1; D is unclear. Trimming shortened V by 3 bases and J by 1 base, and 9 bases separated the two germline ends. The germline V gene encodes CDR1 SGHTA and CDR2 FQGNSA. This CDR3 is built from 14 residues. In DNA, the CDR3 is TGTGCCAGCAGCTTCCTGACGGGGAACACTGAAGCTTTCTTT. Its protein is CASSFLTGNTEAFF.

This clonotype was found a few times. The chain links TRBV7-2 to TRBJ2-7; D gene ambiguous. Trimming removed 2 bases at V and 3 bases at J, with 11 bases between. CDR1 is SGHTA, CDR2 FQGNSA, per germline. This CDR3 contains 14 residues. The CDR3 DNA sequence: TGTGCCAGCAGCTTAACAACAGCGAACTACGAGCAGTACTTC. Encoded protein: CASSLTTANYEQYF.

The V call is TRBV7-8, the J call TRBJ1-6; possibly TRBD1 for D (5 bases). The ends were cut back, 11 bases at V and 3 bases at J, with 14 bases in the middle. Germline loops: CDR1 SGHVS, CDR2 FQNEAQ. The CDR3 sequence is 14 residues long. CDR3 loop: CAVGQGDYNSPLHF. The CDR3, as DNA: TGTGCCGTTGGGCAGGGCGACTATAATTCACCCCTCCACTTT.

This clonotype was detected many times. The chain carries TRBV27 and TRBJ2-7; 9 positions agree with TRBD1. Germline-derived CDR1 and CDR2 are MNHEY and SMNVEV (reference sequence). V lost 3 bases, J lost 2 bases, and 5 bases stayed unmatched. This CDR3 region has 15 residues. The CDR3, as DNA: TGTGCCAGCAGTTTTTCCGGGACAGGGACCTACGAGCAGTACTTC. This translates into CASSFSGTGTYEQYF.

This chain connects TRBV7-2 to TRBJ1-1; D remains ambiguous. The germline V and J ends were trimmed by 0 bases and 4 bases, with 9 bases remaining between them. CDR1 SGHTA and CDR2 FQGNSA come from the germline V gene. This CDR3 spans 14 amino acids. As DNA, the CDR3 is TGTGCCAGCAGCTTAGCGGCAGTTACCACTGAAGCTTTCTTT. Residues: CASSLAAVTTEAFF.

This clonotype was observed a few times. This rearrangement joins TRBV28 to TRBJ1-1; 9 bases fit TRBD1. The CDR3 has 15 residues. With 6 bases clipped from V and 4 bases from J, the junction kept 9 bases outside the gene matches. Germline lookup yields CDR1 MDHEN and CDR2 SYDVKM. The CDR3, as DNA: TGTGCCAGCAGCCACCGACAGGGGGGAGGCACTGAAGCTTTCTTT. It codes for CASSHRQGGGTEAFF.

The V gene is TRBV6-2 or TRBV6-3, the J gene TRBJ2-2, with D perhaps being TRBD1 or TRBD2 (6 bases each). CDR1 and CDR2 from the germline V gene are MNHEY and SVGEGT. The CDR3 is 14 residues long. The germline V and J ends were trimmed by 8 bases and 3 bases, with 13 bases remaining between them. CDR3 in amino acids: CASGGTLDTGELFF. The CDR3 region has the DNA TGTGCCAGCGGCGGGACACTGGACACCGGGGAGCTGTTTTTT.

The CDR3 coding sequence is TGTGCCAGCAGTTACACCGGGACAGGTAACAATGAGCAGTTCTTC. Residues: CASSYTGTGNNEQFF. The genes are TRBV6-6 and TRBJ2-1, with 8 nucleotides matching TRBD1. Germline-derived CDR1 and CDR2 are MNHNY and SVGAGI (reference sequence). V was pared by 2 bases and J by 5 bases, with 5 bases of the junction left unmatched. CDR3 size: 15 residues.

The CDR3 sequence is CSANQPQHF. The CDR3 DNA reads as TGCAGTGCTAACCAGCCCCAGCATTTT. This sequence joins TRBV20-1 and TRBJ1-5; D is ambiguous. The germline V gene has CDR1 DFQATT and CDR2 SNEGSKA (reference sequence). V lost 4 bases, J lost 7 bases, and 2 bases lay in between. This CDR3 has 9 amino acids.

This chain connects TRBV24-1 to TRBJ2-5; 8 nucleotides line up with TRBD2. CDR3 length: 16 amino acids. CDR1 and CDR2 (germline): KGHDR, SFDVKD. With V trimmed by 3 bases and J by 5 bases, 10 bases remained unmatched. The CDR3 region is CATSDGPGRGDETQYF. Written as DNA, the CDR3 is TGTGCCACCAGTGATGGCCCTGGGCGGGGGGACGAGACCCAGTACTTC.

This clonotype was recorded a few times. This rearrangement joins TRBV6-1 to TRBJ2-7, with D perhaps matching TRBD1 or TRBD2 (5 bases each). The germline V gene encodes CDR1 MNHNS and CDR2 SASEGT. V was clipped by 2 bases and J by 2 bases, with 13 bases between them. CDR3 length: 15 amino acids. CDR3 in DNA: TGTGCCAGCAGTGAATGGGGACCTCTGGCCTACGAGCAGTACTTC. Amino acid sequence: CASSEWGPLAYEQYF.

This clonotype was counted between two and nine times. V usage is TRBV12-3 or TRBV12-4 and J usage is TRBJ1-2; D is ambiguous. The CDR3 is 16 amino acids. Between the trimmed V and J ends, which lost 5 bases and 8 bases, there was a span of 24 bases. CDR3 in DNA: TGTGCCAGCAGTCTGAGTGGGGAACCCCCTTGGGGAGGCTACACCTTC. This sequence encodes CASSLSGEPPWGGYTF.

The chain employs TRBV4-1 and TRBJ2-7, with D hard to call. This CDR3 region has 13 residues. The V and J ends lost 3 bases and 4 bases respectively, with 10 bases between them. Germline V CDR1 and CDR2: MGHRA, YSYEKL. Here the CDR3 DNA reads TGCGCCAGCAGCCAGTATACGGTTTACGAGCAGTACTTC. Its protein product is CASSQYTVYEQYF.

The chain combines TRBV7-2 with TRBJ2-5; a weak D match, TRBD1 (5 bases). Germline CDR1 is SGHTA and CDR2 is FQGNSA. Trimming took 2 bases from V and 4 from J, leaving 14 bases between them. CDR3 length: 15 residues. CDR3 DNA: TGTGCCAGCAGCTTATTCCGGAATAGGGGAGAGACCCAGTACTTC. Translation: CASSLFRNRGETQYF.